One sample yielded the 28 T cell receptor beta chains listed below, sequenced in a study of shared clonotypes between healthy human individuals (dated by TCRdb to 2020 to 2022). Library method: the immunoSEQ multiplex PCR assay. The source is immuneACCESS, and TCRdb retained only in-frame sequences with V and J called. Part of the clones is not carried over; for the studies checked, unresolved V genes explain less than half of this, and the remainder is unexplained. For this sample the table gives some 700,000 clones, of which 90% were detected only once. Less than 40% of the sample is in the top ten clones. The sequencing sample was made of memory CD8+ T cells from PBMCs. The cell subset or site label corresponds to: CD45RO+ cells pooled with CCR7-negative TemRA cells. Receptors were obtained from a man aged 18 to 30 in good health. Some clones in this sample may be carry-over from other donors' samples.

The genes are TRBV19 and TRBJ2-1; 12 bases map to TRBD2. The CDR3 runs to 16 residues. The trim removed 2 bases at V and 4 bases at J, leaving 3 bases unmatched. In germline, CDR1 is LNHDA, CDR2 SQIVND (reference sequence). CDR3 residues: CASSITGLAGYNEQFF. As DNA, the CDR3 is TGTGCCAGTAGTATAACGGGACTAGCGGGTTACAATGAGCAGTTCTTC.

The chain recombines TRBV28 with TRBJ1-5; 7 nucleotides agree with TRBD1. V lost 7 bases, J lost 5 bases, and 11 bases stayed unmatched. The CDR3 length is 15 residues. Germline V gives CDR1 MDHEN, CDR2 SYDVKM. Here the CDR3 DNA reads TGTGCCAGCACACCGGACGAGACAGGGTATCAGCCCCAGCATTTT. Protein sequence: CASTPDETGYQPQHF.

This chain joins TRBV27 and TRBJ2-1, with 8 bases that match TRBD1. Trimming at V came to 4 bases and at J to 2 bases, leaving 7 bases not matched to a gene. Germline lookup yields CDR1 MNHEY and CDR2 SMNVEV (reference sequence). This CDR3 is built from 16 residues. CDR3 bases: TGTGCCAGCAGTTCAATACGGACAGGGACCTACAATGAGCAGTTCTTC. Translation gives CASSSIRTGTYNEQFF.

The chain combines TRBV6-5 with TRBJ1-1; D might be TRBD1 (5 bases). The germline V and J ends were trimmed by 4 bases and 2 bases, with 14 bases remaining between them. Germline V lookup: CDR1 MNHEY, CDR2 SVGAGI. The CDR3 runs to 15 residues. CDR3 sequence: CASSLSGHLNTEAFF. The CDR3 bases are TGTGCCAGCAGTTTAAGCGGACATCTAAACACTGAAGCTTTCTTT.

The chain couples TRBV6-1 to TRBJ2-1; 9 bases agree with TRBD2. J lost 7 bases, V lost 5 bases, and 6 bases had no gene match. The CDR3 runs 14 residues. Germline V gene sequence: CDR1 MNHNS, CDR2 SASEGT. This CDR3 reads CASSSWREGNEQFF. CDR3 in DNA: TGTGCCAGCAGTAGTTGGCGGGAGGGAAATGAGCAGTTCTTC.

This rearrangement joins TRBV21-1 to TRBJ2-5; TRBD2 is taken as the D call from the table, unchecked against the DNA. TRBV21-1 is listed as a pseudogene. The CDR3 spans 17 residues. The CDR3 protein is CASSRPRVAGPQETQYF. As DNA, the CDR3 is TGTGCCAGCAGCAGACCTAGGGTAGCGGGACCCCAAGAGACCCAGTACTTC.

V and J are TRBV4-1 and TRBJ2-1; no firm D call. Germline values: CDR1 MGHRA, CDR2 YSYEKL. The CDR3 has 11 amino acids. With 3 bases removed from V and 6 bases from J, the gap between germline ends came to 3 bases. The CDR3 loop reads CASSHTNEQFF. CDR3 nucleotides: TGCGCCAGCAGCCATACCAATGAGCAGTTCTTC.

This clone was observed a single time. This chain connects TRBV27 to TRBJ2-7; TRBD2 agrees at 7 bases. Unmatched junction bases numbered 7, after V lost 2 bases and J lost 3 bases. The germline V gene encodes CDR1 MNHEY and CDR2 SMNVEV (reference sequence). CDR3 size: 15 residues. The CDR3 spells CASSLIAGVNYEQYF. The CDR3 region has the DNA TGTGCCAGCAGTTTAATCGCGGGAGTGAACTACGAGCAGTACTTC.

The chain recombines TRBV11-2 with TRBJ2-5; D might be TRBD1 (6 bases). The assigned J gene may be wrong: the sequence end matches TRBJ2-7 better. This CDR3 has 16 residues. Looked up from germline, CDR1 is SGHAT and CDR2 is FQNNGV. CDR3 DNA: TGTGCCAGCAGCTTGTTGTCGACAGGTCTCTACTACGAGCAGTACTTC. This codes for CASSLLSTGLYYEQYF.

This clone was recorded once. The rearrangement joins TRBV30 to TRBJ2-2; D is unclear. This CDR3 is built from 11 residues. Germline loops: CDR1 GTSNPN, CDR2 SVGIG (reference sequence). Trimming removed 5 bases from V and 7 bases from J, with 8 bases in between. The CDR3 reads CAWYMGGELFF. DNA of the CDR3: TGTGCCTGGTATATGGGCGGGGAGCTGTTTTTT.

This chain links TRBV18 with TRBJ2-1; D remains unclear. The length of the CDR3 is 17 residues. Germline CDR1 reads KGHSH; CDR2 reads LQKENI. Trimming removed 3 bases from V and 2 bases from J, with 17 bases in between. The CDR3 sequence is CASSPPSLIGTYNEQFF. DNA of the CDR3: TGTGCCAGCTCACCCCCCTCGCTTATCGGCACCTACAATGAGCAGTTCTTC.

V usage is TRBV28 and J usage is TRBJ2-2; D might be TRBD2 (5 bases). V gave up 7 bases and J gave up 3 bases, with 15 bases separating them. The CDR3 runs to 15 residues. Per germline, CDR1 MDHEN and CDR2 SYDVKM. The CDR3 DNA reads TGTGCCAGCAATCCGGGCTCCGGGGACACCGGGGAGCTGTTTTTT. As protein: CASNPGSGDTGELFF. The full variable domain, rest sourced from reference TRBV28 and TRBJ2-2, is DVKVTQSSRYLVKRTGEKVFLECVQDMDHENMFWYRQDPGLGLRLIYFSYDVKMKEKGDIPEGYSVSREKKERFSLILESASTNQTSMYLCASNPGSGDTGELFFGEGSRLTVL.

This chain connects TRBV12-5 to TRBJ2-1; 7 positions agree with TRBD1. CDR1 LGHNT and CDR2 FRNRAP come from the germline V gene. The CDR3 runs to 19 residues. The V and J ends lost 3 bases and 0 bases, in that order; junction bases with no gene match: 14. CDR3 DNA: TGTGCTAGTGGTTTACAACGGACAGGTCTTACAAGCTCCTACAATGAGCAGTTCTTC. Its protein product is CASGLQRTGLTSSYNEQFF.

The chain employs TRBV27 and TRBJ1-2; D is unresolved. The CDR3 length is 12 residues. The germline V gene encodes CDR1 MNHEY and CDR2 SMNVEV (reference sequence). V shed 9 bases and J shed 4 bases, with 12 bases lying between them. The CDR3 nucleotides read TGTGCCAGTACTACAGACGGCTATGGCTACACCTTC. It codes for CASTTDGYGYTF.

This rearrangement joins TRBV6-1 to TRBJ2-7; 7 bases are shared with TRBD2. V trimming: 4 bases; J trimming: 2 bases; junction bases outside the gene matches: 5. The germline CDR1 and CDR2 sequences are MNHNS and SASEGT. The CDR3 loop spans 14 amino acids. The CDR3, as DNA: TGTGCCAGCAGTGCTTCTAGCGGCGCCTACGAGCAGTACTTC. Protein product: CASSASSGAYEQYF.

The V and J genes are TRBV6-4 and TRBJ2-3, with a tentative D call TRBD1 (6 bases). Germline CDR1 MRHNA, CDR2 SNTAGT. The CDR3 length is 17 residues. Trimming cost V 0 bases and J 3 bases, with 16 bases left between them. The CDR3 sequence is CASSDSMAGAGTDTQYF. CDR3 sequence (DNA): TGTGCCAGCAGTGACTCCATGGCAGGGGCTGGAACAGATACGCAGTATTTT.

The V gene is TRBV5-5, the J gene TRBJ2-2, with D hard to call. CDR3 length equals 14 residues. The germline V gene has CDR1 SGHKS and CDR2 YYEKEE (reference sequence). With 2 bases removed from V and 0 bases from J, the gap between germline ends came to 5 bases. The CDR3 coding sequence is TGTGCCAGCAGCTTCGGTCCGAACACCGGGGAGCTGTTTTTT. The encoded protein is CASSFGPNTGELFF. The variable domain in full, with the rest retrieved from reference TRBV5-5 and TRBJ2-2, is DAGVTQSPTHLIKTRGQQVTLRCSPISGHKSVSWYQQVLGQGPQFIFQYYEKEERGRGNFPDRFSARQFPNYSSELNVNALLLGDSALYLCASSFGPNTGELFFGEGSRLTVL.

This clone was detected once. V usage is TRBV27 and J usage is TRBJ2-1; D is unclear. Germline V gives CDR1 MNHEY, CDR2 SMNVEV (reference sequence). V lost 5 bases and J lost 0, with 11 bases in between. The CDR3 loop spans 15 amino acids. In nucleotides, the CDR3 is TGTGCCAGCAGTCCAACACTTAGCTCCTACAATGAGCAGTTCTTC. It is translated as CASSPTLSSYNEQFF.

The chain couples TRBV6-1 to TRBJ2-7; the D gene is possibly TRBD1 (5 bases). Per germline, CDR1 MNHNS and CDR2 SASEGT. V was trimmed by 8 bases and J by 3 bases, leaving 11 bases between them. The CDR3 extends over 12 amino acids. CDR3 DNA sequence: TGTGCCAGCCATCCAGGGTACTACGAGCAGTACTTC. Protein product: CASHPGYYEQYF.

The chain recombines TRBV15 with TRBJ2-1; TRBD2 aligns across 12 bases. This CDR3 spans 17 amino acids. Unmatched junction bases numbered 12, after V lost 5 bases and J lost 7 bases. Germline V gene lookup returns CDR1 LNHNV and CDR2 YYDKDF (reference sequence). The CDR3 sequence: CATSELLAGGGLNEQFF. CDR3 nucleotide sequence: TGTGCCACCAGCGAACTCCTAGCGGGAGGGGGGTTAAATGAGCAGTTCTTC.

The gene calls are TRBV7-9 and TRBJ1-1, with 12 bases identical to TRBD1. The length of the CDR3 is 14 residues. Per the germline V gene, CDR1 is SEHNR and CDR2 is FQNEAQ (reference sequence). The ends lost 8 bases at V and 4 bases at J; junction bases unmatched: 5. CDR3 nucleotides: TGTGCCAGCGGGACAGGGGGCTTGAGCACTGAAGCTTTCTTT. Translating gives CASGTGGLSTEAFF.

This chain joins TRBV29-1 and TRBJ1-5, with no clear D. The CDR3 runs to 15 residues. Trimming cost V 4 bases and J 1 base, with 14 bases left between them. Germline loops: CDR1 SQVTM, CDR2 ANQGSEA. CDR3 sequence (DNA): TGCAGCGTTGGCGACCAGGAGGACAGCAATCAGCCCCAGCATTTT. Amino acids: CSVGDQEDSNQPQHF.

The chain has TRBV15 and TRBJ2-7, with D tentatively TRBD1 (6 bases). V lost 5 bases, J lost 1 base, and 12 bases lay in between. Germline-derived CDR1 and CDR2 are LNHNV and YYDKDF (reference sequence). CDR3 length: 14 amino acids. Written as DNA, the CDR3 is TGTGCCACCAGCCCACGGGACATGTCCTACGAGCAGTACTTC. It yields the protein CATSPRDMSYEQYF. Full variable domain (outside the CDR3, taken from reference TRBV15 and TRBJ2-7): DAMVIQNPRYQVTQFGKPVTLSCSQTLNHNVMYWYQQKSSQAPKLLFHYYDKDFNNEADTPDNFQSRRPNTSFCFLDIRSPGLGDTAMYLCATSPRDMSYEQYFGPGTRLTVT.

The chain is built from TRBV4-1 and TRBJ1-1; D remains unclear. The V end lost 2 bases, the J end lost 6 bases, and 16 bases lay between the germline ends. Per germline, CDR1 MGHRA and CDR2 YSYEKL. The CDR3 is 15 amino acids. The CDR3 DNA is TGCGCCAGCAGCCAATCTTCGCGCGGCCCGTCTGAAGCTTTCTTT. Its translation: CASSQSSRGPSEAFF.

The V gene is TRBV7-9, the J gene TRBJ2-3; TRBD2 agrees at 9 bases. CDR3 size: 12 residues. V gave up 10 bases and J gave up 4 bases; unmatched junction bases: 3. Looked up from germline, CDR1 is SEHNR and CDR2 is FQNEAQ (reference sequence). The DNA of the CDR3 is TGTGCCATCCGGACTAGCGCAGATACGCAGTATTTT. Its protein is CAIRTSADTQYF.

CDR3 coding DNA: TGCAGCGTCTCCGGGTCAGTAGACTCCTACGAGCAGTACTTC. Its protein product is CSVSGSVDSYEQYF. The chain has TRBV29-1 and TRBJ2-7, with D unresolved. CDR1 and CDR2 (germline): SQVTM, ANQGSEA. CDR3 length equals 14 residues. The V and J ends lost 6 bases and 0 bases respectively, with 15 bases between them.

This chain connects TRBV30 to TRBJ2-3; a possible D gene is TRBD1 (6 bases). The germline V gene encodes CDR1 GTSNPN and CDR2 SVGIG (reference sequence). Trimming shortened V by 3 bases and J by 3 bases, and 19 bases separated the two germline ends. This CDR3 spans 16 amino acids. As DNA, the CDR3 is TGTGCCTGGAGCGCGCTAACCGGGACACTGACAGATACGCAGTATTTT. Translation: CAWSALTGTLTDTQYF. Supplemented by reference TRBV30 and TRBJ2-3, the full variable domain reads SQTIHQWPATLVQPVGSPLSLECTVEGTSNPNLYWYRQAAGRGLQLLFYSVGIGQISSEVPQNLSASRPQDRQFILSSKKLLLSDSGFYLCAWSALTGTLTDTQYFGPGTRLTVL.

This chain uses TRBV6-6 with TRBJ2-2; D not certain. Germline assignment: CDR1 MNHNY and CDR2 SVGAGI (reference sequence). With 2 bases removed from V and 0 bases from J, the gap between germline ends came to 7 bases. The CDR3 is 15 amino acids. For the CDR3, the DNA is TGTGCCAGCAGTTACAGGATTCCGAACACCGGGGAGCTGTTTTTT. It encodes CASSYRIPNTGELFF.